This TCR beta chain was found in a study of CD8 T cells in ankylosing spondylitis. Whole-study findings and limits: Earlier authors reported some of these motif variants in reactive arthritis synovial fluid and blood. Typical of ankylosing spondylitis blood, it appeared, was a TCR beta motif of eight highly homologous variants.

TCRdb processed the 5' RACE reads anew with MiXCR; each CDR3 protein has one entry. In the table there are 150,000 to 200,000 distinct CDR3 sequences, 25% to 35% of which are singletons. Comment on this clonotype: What it binds is unknown. At one end, the junction sequence differs from germline, possibly due to a read error.

CDR3 length: 19 amino acids. Germline V CDR1 and CDR2: LGHNA, YSLEER. The chain employs TRBV4-3 and TRBJ2-3; D is possibly TRBD2 (6 bases). Sequenced input: synovial fluid, either unsorted or a sorted T cell fraction (not recorded which). This sequence was found in a male donor with ankylosing spondylitis. CDR3 in amino acids: CVSSQFLTTGTFPTDTQYF. The CDR3 region has the DNA TGCGTCAGCAGCCAATTCTTGACAACCGGGACTTTTCCCACAGATACGCAGTATTTT.